Below, one T cell receptor beta chain is given with its context. The antigen it binds to is not known. No base qualities exist here, and no much larger clone lies one base off it. A second Seattle source provided samples from volunteer blood donors who had recovered from COVID-19. The collaborating institutions used their own protocols to collect whole blood in K2EDTA tubes. For TCRbeta analysis, collaborators shipped samples in one of three forms: frozen whole blood, isolated PBMCs, or DNA extracted from either of those sample types. These data come from a study of blood T cell repertoires in COVID-19 (dated by TCRdb to between 2020 and 2021). Some background on the complete study: Samples covering the acute and convalescent phases of COVID-19 were provided by collaborators in the United States, Italy and Spain. The prospective study material was composed of cDNA or gDNA derived from T cells, B-cell-depleted T cells, or PBMCs. Subjects who had been exposed to COVID-19, were actively infected with it, or had recovered from it provided the deeply sampled blood TCRbeta repertoires that made up the dataset. The repertoires were released in a freely available public database intended as a resource for research on the immune response to SARS-CoV-2. The samples were drawn from two sources: the first 160 participants of the ongoing ImmuneRACE study, and over 1,000 subjects contributed by 6 global collaborators. A de-identified subject ID, COVID-19 status, age in years and sex were almost always included in the sample metadata. Where HLA class I and class II types were available, the types were taken from metadata supplied by the sample provider, not from assay-based typing. The investigation overall reported the following: Clinical and demographic metadata were provided uncurated, with the amount varying by source and participant.

The immunoSEQ Assay, a bias-controlled multiplex PCR, was used to amplify TCRbeta CDR3 regions from genomic DNA. The original methods were these. Nucleated cell counts per sample were estimated from amplification of reference gene primers within the assay. To quantify the absolute abundance of each unique TCRbeta CDR3 rearrangement, sequence reads were collapsed and filtered. For each sample, productive Simpson clonality was calculated as the square root of Simpson's diversity index across productive rearrangements. As stored in TCRdb, this immuneACCESS dataset retains in-frame rearrangements with V and J assigned. A fraction of the clones does not appear; measured against another copy, unresolved V genes explain less than half of the discrepancy, and the remainder lacks a known reason. That table supplies the V and J calls and clone size; D and trimming were determined from the DNA. This sample is represented by 280,000 or so clones; more than 70% of them were singletons. The ten top clones hold roughly 6.9% of the sample.

The sample comprised peripheral blood. The sequence came from a woman aged 25 to 39 who had recovered from COVID-19.

In nucleotides, the sequence is TGCGCCAGCAGCCTTGGACAGGGACAAGCCTACAATGAGCAGTTCTTC. This is translated as CASSLGQGQAYNEQFF. The chain uses TRBV5-1 and TRBJ2-1; TRBD1 lines up with 8 middle nucleotides. V is cut back by 4 bases and J by 2 bases, with 8 bases in the junction unmatched. The CDR3 goes from the cysteine to the phenylalanine over 16 residues. Just the 48-base CDR3 DNA is kept, in frame starting at base 1. The germline V gene yields SGHRS for CDR1 and YFSETQ for CDR2.